The 21 T cell receptor beta chains reported below all come from one sample, sequenced in a study of a mutant IDH1 vaccine in newly diagnosed glioma. The time point: baseline, week 1 (first vaccination visit). Treatment indicated: pre-vaccination baseline after standard-of-care therapy. Only in-frame clones appear in the TCRdb table, and some are missing; sequencing was by immunoSEQ multiplex PCR. This table has about 100,000 clones, around 80% appearing once. The sample here was PBMCs, taken from a glioma patient treated with radiotherapy, temozolomide or both. The receptor source for this set is a man between 35 and 55 years old with glioma.

The chain links TRBV19 to TRBJ2-1; TRBD2 might be the D (5 bases). Germline lookup yields CDR1 LNHDA and CDR2 SQIVND (reference sequence). The CDR3 length is 13 residues. V was clipped by 9 bases and J by 9 bases, with 18 bases between them. The CDR3 spells CASNEGRHSEQFF. Here the CDR3 DNA reads TGTGCCAGCAATGAGGGTCGCCACAGTGAGCAGTTCTTC.

The rearrangement uses TRBV18 and TRBJ2-3, with 9 positions matching TRBD1. The ends lost 2 bases at V and 1 base at J; junction bases unmatched: 4. This CDR3 contains 16 residues. The germline CDR1 and CDR2 sequences are KGHSH and LQKENI. The DNA for the CDR3 is TGTGCCAGCTCACCAAGACAGGGGGATGGCACAGATACGCAGTATTTT. Translation gives CASSPRQGDGTDTQYF.

The chain joins TRBV6-6 to TRBJ1-6; no clear D gene. The CDR3 is made up of 13 amino acids. Deletions cut 5 bases from V and 7 bases from J, with 9 bases between. CDR1 and CDR2 from the germline V gene are MNHNY and SVGAGI (reference sequence). The CDR3: CASSINENSPLHF. CDR3 DNA sequence: TGTGCCAGCAGTATAAACGAGAATTCACCCCTCCACTTT.

This clone was seen only once. J is TRBJ2-3 and V is TRBV28, with 9 positions matching TRBD1. In germline, CDR1 is MDHEN, CDR2 SYDVKM. The J segment lost 1 base and the V segment lost 6 bases, leaving 5 bases of the junction unmatched. The CDR3 covers 15 residues. Written as DNA, the CDR3 is TGTGCCAGCAGGGGCCGGACAGGGGGCACAGATACGCAGTATTTT. Its protein product is CASRGRTGGTDTQYF.

The chain couples TRBV2 to TRBJ2-2, with D perhaps TRBD1 (6 bases). V gave up 4 bases and J gave up 2 bases, with 11 bases separating them. The CDR3 spans 15 residues. Germline CDR1 is SNHLY and CDR2 is FYNNEI. CDR3 region: CASSGGRGNTGELFF. DNA for the CDR3: TGTGCCAGCAGTGGGGGCAGGGGAAACACCGGGGAGCTGTTTTTT. Supplemented by reference TRBV2 and TRBJ2-2, the full variable domain reads EPEVTQTPSHQVTQMGQEVILRCVPISNHLYFYWYRQILGQKVEFLVSFYNNEISEKSEIFDDQFSVERPDGSNFTLKIRSTKLEDSAMYFCASSGGRGNTGELFFGEGSRLTVL.

The V call is TRBV19, the J call TRBJ2-3, with a possible D match to TRBD2 (6 bases). The CDR3 consists of 14 residues. From germline, CDR1 is LNHDA and CDR2 SQIVND (reference sequence). The ends were cut back, 3 bases at V and 5 bases at J, with 12 bases in the middle. In nucleotides, the CDR3 is TGTGCCAGTAGTATTCCCCGGGAGAAAGATACGCAGTATTTT. Protein sequence: CASSIPREKDTQYF.

This chain connects TRBV19 to TRBJ1-5; D might be TRBD1 (6 bases). Per the germline V gene, CDR1 is LNHDA and CDR2 is SQIVND (reference sequence). CDR3 length equals 16 residues. Trimming left V 4 bases short and J 6 bases short, with 19 bases between. The CDR3 DNA reads TGTGCCAGTAGTACCACCGCAGGGGCGTTAAGTCAGCCCCAGCATTTT. Translated: CASSTTAGALSQPQHF. Together with reference TRBV19 and TRBJ1-5, the CDR3 gives the full variable domain: DGGITQSPKYLFRKEGQNVTLSCEQNLNHDAMYWYRQDPGQGLRLIYYSQIVNDFQKGDIAEGYSVSREKKESFPLTVTSAQKNPTAFYLCASSTTAGALSQPQHFGDGTRLSIL.

The V gene is TRBV4-1, the J gene TRBJ2-7; 7 bases fit TRBD2. There are 16 residues in the CDR3. The junction had 9 bases not matched to a gene; V was cut back by 0 bases and J by 4 bases. Germline CDR1 and CDR2: MGHRA and YSYEKL. CDR3 sequence reads: CASSQDPSSGGYEQYF. CDR3 sequence (DNA): TGCGCCAGCAGCCAAGATCCGTCTAGCGGCGGTTACGAGCAGTACTTC.

The genes are TRBV19 and TRBJ1-3; D is ambiguous. The CDR3 is 11 amino acids. Looked up from germline, CDR1 is LNHDA and CDR2 is SQIVND (reference sequence). V lost 7 bases and J lost 9, with 10 bases in between. CDR3 sequence (DNA): TGTGCCAGTAACCAACGGGGCACCATATATTTT. Encoded protein: CASNQRGTIYF.

Notes on this clone: Germline is not matched at one junction end, which may reflect a read error. The gene calls are TRBV7-7 and TRBJ2-3; 15 positions agree with TRBD2. In germline, CDR1 is SSHAT, CDR2 FNYEAQ (reference sequence). CDR3 length: 17 amino acids. The CDR3 bases are TGTGCTAGCAGCGATATGCCGGGACTAGCGGGGGGAGATACGCAGTATTTT. Residues: CASSDMPGLAGGDTQYF. The whole variable domain, remainder taken from reference TRBV7-7 and TRBJ2-3, is GAGVSQSPRYKVTKRGQDVTLRCDPISSHATLYWYQQALGQGPEFLTYFNYEAQPDKSGLPSDRFSAERPEGSISTLTIQRTEQRDSAMYRCASSDMPGLAGGDTQYFGPGTRLTVL.

The chain recombines TRBV6-4 with TRBJ1-5; D perhaps matches TRBD1 (5 bases). Germline CDR1 reads MRHNA; CDR2 reads SNTAGT. This CDR3 region has 15 residues. Trimming removed 2 bases at V and 0 bases at J, with 8 bases between. The CDR3: CASSDDDSSNQPQHF. CDR3 sequence (DNA): TGTGCCAGCAGTGACGATGACAGTAGCAATCAGCCCCAGCATTTT.

The J gene is TRBJ1-5, the V gene TRBV28; 9 positions match TRBD1. CDR3 length: 13 amino acids. V shed 7 bases, J shed 6 bases, and the junction held 4 bases outside the gene matches. Germline CDR1 and CDR2: MDHEN and SYDVKM. The CDR3 nucleotides read TGTGCCAGCAAGACAGGGGGTTCTCAGCCCCAGCATTTT. Its translation: CASKTGGSQPQHF. The full variable domain, rest sourced from reference TRBV28 and TRBJ1-5, is DVKVTQSSRYLVKRTGEKVFLECVQDMDHENMFWYRQDPGLGLRLIYFSYDVKMKEKGDIPEGYSVSREKKERFSLILESASTNQTSMYLCASKTGGSQPQHFGDGTRLSIL.

V usage is TRBV7-9 and J usage is TRBJ2-6; 11 nucleotides agree with TRBD2. CDR1 SEHNR and CDR2 FQNEAQ come from the germline V gene (reference sequence). After removal of 1 base from V and 0 bases from J, the junction contained 5 bases not matched to a gene. The CDR3 sequence is 19 residues long. DNA of the CDR3: TGTGCCAGCAGCTTAGTCCCGACTAGCGGGGCCTCTGGGGCCAACGTCCTGACTTTC. It specifies CASSLVPTSGASGANVLTF.

V is TRBV2 and J is TRBJ1-3; 9 nucleotides align to TRBD1. The CDR3 contains 16 residues. Trimming at V came to 5 bases and at J to 3 bases, leaving 8 bases not matched to a gene. Germline V lookup: CDR1 SNHLY, CDR2 FYNNEI. The CDR3 loop reads CASSYRGQVGGNTIYF. For the CDR3, the DNA is TGTGCCAGCAGTTACAGGGGGCAAGTCGGTGGAAACACCATATATTTT.

This chain joins TRBV9 and TRBJ2-1; D unresolved. The CDR3 is 15 residues long. Trimming stripped 0 bases from V and 0 bases from J, with 7 bases between. Germline CDR1 reads SGDLS; CDR2 reads YYNGEE. CDR3 sequence (DNA): TGTGCCAGCAGCGTAGAGGCCTTCTCCTACAATGAGCAGTTCTTC. The encoded protein is CASSVEAFSYNEQFF.

The chain combines TRBV4-2 with TRBJ2-5, with a tentative D call TRBD2 (6 bases). The V and J ends lost 0 bases and 5 bases respectively, with 19 bases between them. This CDR3 has 17 residues. The germline V gene encodes CDR1 LGHNA and CDR2 YNFKEQ. This CDR3 is CASSQDGSARGVETQYF. CDR3 sequence (DNA): TGTGCCAGCAGCCAAGACGGGAGCGCACGGGGAGTTGAGACCCAGTACTTC.

Only a few counts were recorded for this clone. V gene TRBV6-1 combines with J gene TRBJ1-5; tentative D call: TRBD1 (6 bases). The CDR3 is 15 residues long. The V gene lost 4 bases and the J gene lost 4 bases, with 14 bases spanning the gap. The germline CDR1 and CDR2 sequences are MNHNS and SASEGT. CDR3 coding DNA: TGTGCCAGCAGTGTACTCGGGACACATAATCAGCCCCAGCATTTT. Its translation is CASSVLGTHNQPQHF.

The chain carries TRBV27 and TRBJ2-3; D uncertain. This CDR3 comprises 17 residues. The V gene lost 5 bases and the J gene lost 0 bases, with 18 bases spanning the gap. CDR1 is MNHEY, CDR2 SMNVEV, per germline (reference sequence). CDR3 sequence reads: CASSPRPNWRSTDTQYF. The CDR3 nucleotides read TGTGCCAGCAGTCCCCGACCCAACTGGCGCAGCACAGATACGCAGTATTTT.

The genes are TRBV19 and TRBJ2-4; 11 nucleotides match TRBD2. The germline V gene encodes CDR1 LNHDA and CDR2 SQIVND (reference sequence). There are 20 residues in the CDR3. The V segment lost 3 bases and the J segment 0 bases; nucleotides outside the gene matches: 13. CDR3 region: CASSIRPGLADKLAKNIQYF. CDR3 DNA sequence: TGTGCCAGTAGTATCCGACCGGGACTAGCGGACAAACTAGCCAAAAACATTCAGTACTTC.

The V and J genes are TRBV7-8 and TRBJ1-2; D not certain. The CDR3 runs 15 residues. The V gene lost 7 bases and the J gene lost 5 bases, with 20 bases spanning the gap. Germline CDR1 and CDR2: SGHVS and FQNEAQ. The CDR3 sequence is CASTSHTAGGYGYTF. In DNA, the CDR3 is TGTGCCAGCACCTCCCACACAGCCGGAGGGTATGGCTACACCTTC.

The chain has TRBV7-2 and TRBJ1-4, with TRBD1 identical over 8 bases. This CDR3 has 15 residues. The germline CDR1 and CDR2 sequences are SGHTA and FQGNSA. The junction had 6 bases not matched to a gene; V was cut back by 5 bases and J by 4 bases. The CDR3 protein is CASSLDRAGNEKLFF. The CDR3 nucleotides are TGTGCCAGCAGCCTGGACAGGGCCGGTAATGAAAAACTGTTTTTT.